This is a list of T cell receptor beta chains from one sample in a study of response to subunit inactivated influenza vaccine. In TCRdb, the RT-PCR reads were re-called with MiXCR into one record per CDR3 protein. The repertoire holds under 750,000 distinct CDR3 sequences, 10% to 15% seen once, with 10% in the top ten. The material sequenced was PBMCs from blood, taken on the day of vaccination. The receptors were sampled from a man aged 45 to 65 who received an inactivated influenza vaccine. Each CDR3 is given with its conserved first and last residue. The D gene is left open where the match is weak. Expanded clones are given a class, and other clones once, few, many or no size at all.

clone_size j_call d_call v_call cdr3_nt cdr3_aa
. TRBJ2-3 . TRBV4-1 TGCGCCAGCAGCCAAGCATATGACTTCACAGATACGCAGTATTTT CASSQAYDFTDTQYF
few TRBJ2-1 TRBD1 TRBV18 TGTGCCAGCTCACCTATTACAGGGGTCTCCTACAATGAGCAGTTCTTC CASSPITGVSYNEQFF
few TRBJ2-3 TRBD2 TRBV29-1 TGCAGCGTTCTTCGGGGGGGCACAGATACGCAGTATTTT CSVLRGGTDTQYF
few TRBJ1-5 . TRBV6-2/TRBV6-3 TGTGCCAGCAGTCAGGGACGGTATCAGCCCCAGCATTTT CASSQGRYQPQHF
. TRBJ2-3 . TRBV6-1 TGTGCCAGCAGCCCCGACGGCGCCCGCACAGATACGCAGTATTTT CASSPDGARTDTQYF
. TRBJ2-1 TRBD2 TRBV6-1 TGTGCCAGCAGAACCTGGGTGGGAGGGCCATACAATGAGCAGTTCTTC CASRTWVGGPYNEQFF
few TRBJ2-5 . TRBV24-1 TGTGCCACCAGTGACTCTCGGGACGGACAAGAGACCCAGTACTTC CATSDSRDGQETQYF
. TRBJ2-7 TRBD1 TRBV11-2 TGTGCCAGCAGCTCAATGACAGGGGCCTACGAGCAGTACTTC CASSSMTGAYEQYF
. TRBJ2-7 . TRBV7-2 TGTGCCAGCAGCTTAGCGTCTGGGCGAATGGGTTTTTACGAGCAGTACTTC CASSLASGRMGFYEQYF
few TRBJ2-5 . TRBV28 TGTGCCAGCAGTTTAACCCAGCCCGTGGAGACCCAGTACTTC CASSLTQPVETQYF
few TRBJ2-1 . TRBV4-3 TGCGCCAGCAGCCAAGATTGGAGAGAGCAGTTCTTC CASSQDWREQFF
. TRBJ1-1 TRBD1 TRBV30 TGTGCCTGGAGTGTACGGACAGGATATAGGAACACTGAAGCTTTCTTT CAWSVRTGYRNTEAFF
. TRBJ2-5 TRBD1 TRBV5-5 TGTGCCAGCAGCTTGGGGGACAGTTTGTCGGCGACCCAGTACTTC CASSLGDSLSATQYF
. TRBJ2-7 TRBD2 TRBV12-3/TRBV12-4 TGTGCCAGCAGTCCGGGACTAGCGGGATTCGACGAGCAGTACTTC CASSPGLAGFDEQYF
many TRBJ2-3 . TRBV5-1 TGCGCCAGCAGCCCCACAGCCCCAAGCACAGATACGCAGTATTTT CASSPTAPSTDTQYF
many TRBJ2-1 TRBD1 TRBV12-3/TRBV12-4 TGTGCCAGCAGTTTAACAGGGGGCCTAGGCAATGAGCAGTTCTTC CASSLTGGLGNEQFF
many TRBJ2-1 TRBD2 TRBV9 TGTGCCAGCAGCGTAGCCAGCGGGGCCTACAATGAGCAGTTCTTC CASSVASGAYNEQFF
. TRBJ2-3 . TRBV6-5 TGTGCCAGCAGTTACTACCCCACAGATACGCAGTATTTT CASSYYPTDTQYF
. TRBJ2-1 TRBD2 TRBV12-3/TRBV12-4 TGTGCCAGCAGCTCTAAAGGGAGGGTCTCCTACAATGAGCAGTTCTTC CASSSKGRVSYNEQFF
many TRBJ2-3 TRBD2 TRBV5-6 TGTGCCAGCAGCTTGGAATTGGGGTTCCTAGCGGGCAGCACAGATACGCAGTATTTT CASSLELGFLAGSTDTQYF
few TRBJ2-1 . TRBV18 TGTGCCAGCTCACCACCGAATCAAGCGGGTGAGCAGTTCTTC CASSPPNQAGEQFF
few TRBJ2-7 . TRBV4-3 TGCGCCAGCAGCCAAGAGGTCAGGAGGAGCGGTTCCTACGAGCAGTACTTC CASSQEVRRSGSYEQYF
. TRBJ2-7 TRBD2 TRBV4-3 TGCGCCAGCAGCCCATATACTAGCGGGGCCTACGAGCAGTACTTC CASSPYTSGAYEQYF
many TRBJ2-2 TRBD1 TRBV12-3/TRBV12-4 TGTGCCAGCAGTACAGGACAGGGGGTCTTGACCGGGGAGCTGTTTTTT CASSTGQGVLTGELFF
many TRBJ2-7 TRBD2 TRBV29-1 TGCAGCGTCTTTCTAGCGGGAGTAAACTACGAGCAGTACTTC CSVFLAGVNYEQYF
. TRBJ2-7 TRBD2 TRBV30 TGTGCCTGGAATCGGCGGGAGGGGAGTGAGCAGTACTTC CAWNRREGSEQYF